This entry describes one TCR beta chain. An end of the junction does not agree with germline; a read error may underlie this. This entry comes from a study of cytomegalovirus exposure and HLA in healthy donors. The CDR3 runs to 14 residues. Per the germline V gene, CDR1 is SGHDT and CDR2 is YYEEEE. PCR primers comprised 60 Vbeta and 13 Jbeta primers. The repertoire was sequenced with immunoSEQ multiplex PCR; TCRdb's copy has only in-frame clones and lacks some. The sample includes 150,000 to 200,000 clones, almost 85% of them seen just once. This receptor was taken from a woman between 45 and 60 years old in good health and CMV-seronegative. The chain recombines TRBV5-6 with TRBJ2-2, with TRBD1 identical over 8 bases. Sequences were obtained from PBMCs. CDR3 DNA sequence: TGTGCCAGCAGCCGGACAGGGCCTTCGATTGCGCTGCTTTTT. This codes for CASSRTGPSIALLF.